Here is one T cell receptor (beta chain) with its context. This record belongs to a study of blood T cell repertoires in COVID-19. Study information: The samples span acute and convalescent COVID-19 from the United States, Italy and Spain. The analysed material was cDNA or gDNA that came from T cells, B-cell-depleted T cells, or PBMCs.

The CDR3 totals 16 residues. Germline lookup yields CDR1 KGHDR and CDR2 SFDVKD. V lost 0 bases and J lost 0; bases outside the gene matches: 0. Here immunoSEQ multiplex PCR was the method, and the copy in TCRdb shows in-frame clones only, minus some. This table has about 220,000 clones, about 91% appearing once. The sequence came from a woman aged 50 to 65 with acute COVID-19. Input material: PBMCs or T cells enriched from blood (not recorded which). The rearrangement links TRBV24-1 to TRBJ2-2, with 7 bases identical to TRBD1. CDR3 sequence reads: CATSDLGQANTGELFF. The CDR3 DNA sequence: TGTGCCACCAGTGATTTGGGACAGGCGAACACCGGGGAGCTGTTTTTT.